The 4 T cell receptor beta chains below come from one sample, sequenced in a study of shared clonotypes between healthy human individuals (TCRdb year 2020). CD8 naive samples consisted of CD45RO-negative cells that were positively selected for CCR7, yielding a CD45RA+CCR7+ population without TemRA cells. The library was prepared using the immunoSEQ multiplex PCR assay. TCRdb obtained this table from immuneACCESS and retained in-frame rearrangements with V and J assigned. These tables miss some clones; where compared with another copy, unresolved V genes account for less than half of the shortfall, and the remainder is unexplained. The sample has 2 million to 2.5 million clones on record, roughly 91% of them singletons. 1.7% of the sample comes from the top ten. Sample: naive CD8+ T cells from PBMCs. Per the publication, the cell subset or site label means: CD45RA+CCR7+. These receptors were collected from a man between 18 and 29 years old in good health. Some clones in this sample may be carry-over from other donors' samples.

The CDR3 loop reads CSVVDLADSYNEQFF. CDR3 bases: TGCAGCGTTGTAGATCTAGCGGACTCCTACAATGAGCAGTTCTTC. The genes are TRBV29-1 and TRBJ2-1; 7 bases match TRBD2. Germline V gives CDR1 SQVTM, CDR2 ANQGSEA. CDR3 length equals 15 residues. J lost 0 bases, V lost 4 bases, and 6 bases had no gene match.

This clone showed up just a few times. The chain has TRBV4-2 and TRBJ2-7; D is unresolved. The CDR3 is 16 amino acids. V was clipped by 4 bases and J by 2 bases, with 18 bases between them. Germline V gene lookup returns CDR1 LGHNA and CDR2 YNFKEQ. The CDR3 is CASSPRLTILTYEQYF. The CDR3 bases are TGTGCCAGCAGCCCCCGCCTCACCATACTTACCTACGAGCAGTACTTC.

V and J are TRBV9 and TRBJ2-1; 12 bases line up with TRBD2. CDR3 length: 16 amino acids. The V and J ends lost 3 bases and 8 bases, in that order; junction bases with no gene match: 9. Germline CDR1 and CDR2: SGDLS and YYNGEE. CDR3 sequence: CASSGTTSGSSDEQFF. CDR3 DNA: TGTGCCAGCAGCGGAACGACTAGCGGGAGTTCGGATGAGCAGTTCTTC. The entire variable domain, with the rest obtained from reference TRBV9 and TRBJ2-1, is as follows: DSGVTQTPKHLITATGQRVTLRCSPRSGDLSVYWYQQSLDQGLQFLIQYYNGEERAKGNILERFSAQQFPDLHSELNLSSLELGDSALYFCASSGTTSGSSDEQFFGPGTRLTVL.

A note on this clone: In the same sample, other DNA sequences code for this CDR3. This chain's CDR3 is CASSVRNTEAFF. The CDR3 coding sequence is TGTGCCAGCAGCGTCCGAAACACTGAAGCTTTCTTT. V gene TRBV11-2 combines with J gene TRBJ1-1; D is ambiguous. Germline V gene lookup returns CDR1 SGHAT and CDR2 FQNNGV. The CDR3 length is 12 residues. Deletions cut 5 bases from V and 2 bases from J, with 6 bases between.